This T cell receptor (beta chain) derives from a study of cytomegalovirus exposure and HLA in healthy donors. Regarding the study as a whole: Specificity for CMV antigens was confirmed in vitro for a few of the CMV-associated chains. Exclusion as indistinguishable affected some V segments, including TRBV6-2 and TRBV6-3.

Germline CDR1 is KGHSH and CDR2 is LQKENI. V trimming: 3 bases; J trimming: 5 bases; junction bases outside the gene matches: 6. This CDR3 is 15 amino acids long. The PCR used 60 Vbeta and 13 Jbeta primers. The protocol was immunoSEQ multiplex PCR, while the TCRdb copy is restricted to in-frame clones and leaves out a portion. The sample lists a few hundred thousand clones; around 80% were seen once. This cohort consisted of healthy bone marrow donors. Regarding this clone: No antigen is known for it.

This clonotype originated in a woman between 55 and 75 years old in good health and CMV-seropositive. The sample comprised PBMCs. The rearrangement joins TRBV18 to TRBJ2-7; TRBD1 aligns across 11 bases. DNA for the CDR3: TGTGCCAGCTCACCTGGGGGACAGGGGGGCAACGAGCAGTACTTC. Translating gives CASSPGGQGGNEQYF.